This T cell receptor (beta chain) was retrieved from a study of PD-L1 blockade in urothelial cancer. As for the study in general: The researchers analyzed blood 3 weeks (second dose) and 6 weeks after treatment start. Blood samples had a median of approximately 150,000 T cells.

Trimming took 3 bases from V and 6 from J, leaving 11 bases between them. The CDR3 length is 14 residues. Germline CDR1 and CDR2: LNHDA and SQIVND (reference sequence). Time point given: pretreatment peripheral blood. Into every PCR, synthetic TCR analog templates were spiked. Generated by immunoSEQ multiplex PCR, the TCRdb table keeps only in-frame clones and is missing some. The repertoire has around 50,000 clones, more than 80% of them found once; the top ten carry approximately 1.5%. The sample here was PBMCs, taken around atezolizumab (anti-PD-L1) treatment. This TCR was sampled from a man between 45 and 60 years old with urothelial cancer. The rearrangement joins TRBV19 to TRBJ1-4, with D perhaps TRBD1 (5 bases). In DNA, the CDR3 is TGTGCCAGTAGTATCCGACAGAATTATGAAAAACTGTTTTTT. It yields the protein CASSIRQNYEKLFF.